A single T cell receptor beta chain is shown here with its context. Antigen: not known. This entry is derived from a study of T cells after yellow fever vaccination. This CDR3 comprises 14 residues. Trimming took 5 bases from V and 10 from J; bases not matched to a gene: 9. Germline CDR1 and CDR2: MNHNS and SASEGT. In TCRdb, the 5' RACE reads were re-called with MiXCR into one record per CDR3 protein. The sample has about 240,000 distinct CDR3 sequences, 6.9% seen once. General study results and limits: Clonotypes shared by both compartments, CD4 and CD8, made up a small share. Once the booster was given, most primary-vaccination clones reappeared, at around 95% for CD4 and over 85% for CD8.

Sequenced here: CD4+ T cells sorted from PBMCs, sampled 15 days after the yellow fever booster vaccination. This chain joins TRBV6-1 and TRBJ2-5, with TRBD1 matching 11 bases. The clonotype originates from a man aged 25-45 years who received the YFV17D yellow fever vaccine. The CDR3 region is CASSRGQGVGNQYF. The CDR3 nucleotides are TGTGCCAGCAGTCGGGGACAGGGGGTAGGGAACCAGTACTTC.